The clone carrying this T cell receptor (beta chain) was seen many times. The antigen remains undetermined. The data stem from a study of molecular identifiers for immune sequencing clone quantification. General study points: The study reportedly detected spiked Jurkat TCR RNA from one cell among about a million naive cells. Clones above 20 RNA copies contained over 98% of effector molecules and under 1% of naive molecules.

The CDR3 length is 12 residues. V dropped 4 bases and J dropped 5 bases, with 11 bases sitting between them. CDR1 GTSNPN and CDR2 SVGIG come from the germline V gene (reference sequence). Both previously described methods and listed TCR primers were employed to make bulk TCR libraries. One entry per CDR3 protein, called by TCRdb with MiXCR from the PCR reads. This table holds around 320,000 distinct CDR3 sequences, roughly a quarter found once. The source is a human donor in good health. Some libraries in this study had Jurkat cell RNA spiked in. Sequenced input: naive CD8+ T cells from blood, with Jurkat cell RNA spiked in. Subset specified: FACS-sorted CD8+CD4-CCR7+CD45RA+ naive T cells. J is TRBJ2-5 and V is TRBV30; D is unclear. The CDR3 is CAWKLFHETQYF. The CDR3 nucleotides are TGTGCCTGGAAACTATTCCACGAGACCCAGTACTTC.